One T cell receptor beta chain is described in this entry. Time point denoted: patch test 2, 6 weeks after DPC sensitization. Treatment: therapeutic diphenylcyclopropenone sensitization with weekly scalp DPC. CDR3 length: 14 residues. Trimming removed 5 bases from V and 1 base from J, with 11 bases in between. The germline V gene has CDR1 SGHTA and CDR2 FQGTGA. Per the authors' pipeline: Ranging from roughly 20,000 to 750,000, TCR counts per sample had a median value of around 92,000. TCRdb passed the RACE reads through MiXCR, listing each CDR3 protein once. The V and J calls here are based on TCRdb, not the publication. The sample carries about 400,000 distinct CDR3 sequences, about 6.9% recorded once. The data are from a study of human T cells and chemical hapten exposure.

Specimen: whole blood, collected in connection with sensitization to the hapten diphenylcyclopropenone (DPC). V and J are TRBV7-3 and TRBJ2-5, with D tentatively TRBD1 (5 bases). This TCR was sampled from a woman between 18 and 30 years old with alopecia areata. Some clones in this sample may be carry-over from other donors' samples. The CDR3 nucleotides read TGTGCCAGCAGCGTCCAGGGTCCCCAAGAGACCCAGTACTTC. It translates to CASSVQGPQETQYF.